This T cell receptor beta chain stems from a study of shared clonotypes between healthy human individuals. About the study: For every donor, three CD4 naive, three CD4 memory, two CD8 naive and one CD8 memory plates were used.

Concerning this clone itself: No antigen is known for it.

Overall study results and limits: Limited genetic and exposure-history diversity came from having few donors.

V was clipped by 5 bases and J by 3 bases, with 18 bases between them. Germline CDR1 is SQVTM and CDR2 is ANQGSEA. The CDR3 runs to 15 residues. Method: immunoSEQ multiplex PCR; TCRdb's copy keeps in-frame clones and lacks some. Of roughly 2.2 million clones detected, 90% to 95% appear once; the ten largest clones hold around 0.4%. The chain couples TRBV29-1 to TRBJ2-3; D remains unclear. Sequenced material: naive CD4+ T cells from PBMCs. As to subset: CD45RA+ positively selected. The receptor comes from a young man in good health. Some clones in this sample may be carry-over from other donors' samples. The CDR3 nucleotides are TGCAGCGTTCCCTCAGGCCCCTCTAGGACAGATACGCAGTATTTT. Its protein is CSVPSGPSRTDTQYF.